This entry lists 2 T cell receptor beta chains sequenced from one sample in a study of T cell responses to AZD1222 COVID-19 vaccine. Profiled with immunoSEQ multiplex PCR; TCRdb holds only in-frame clones, not every one. The sample lists some 79,000 clones, 80% to 90% occurring once. Material: peripheral blood, obtained 28 days after the second AZD1222 dose. These receptors were collected from an adult who received the AZD1222 COVID-19 vaccine.

The V and J genes are TRBV7-2 and TRBJ2-1; D perhaps matches TRBD2 (6 bases). This CDR3 has 15 amino acids. V lost 0 bases and J lost 2, with 8 bases in between. The germline V gene has CDR1 SGHTA and CDR2 FQGNSA. The CDR3 sequence is CASSLAGGPYNEQFF. The CDR3 DNA reads as TGTGCCAGCAGCTTAGCGGGGGGACCCTACAATGAGCAGTTCTTC. The variable domain in full, completed from reference TRBV7-2 and TRBJ2-1, reads GAGVSQSPSNKVTEKGKDVELRCDPISGHTALYWYRQSLGQGLEFLIYFQGNSAPDKSGLPSDRFSAERTGGSVSTLTIQRTQQEDSAVYLCASSLAGGPYNEQFFGPGTRLTVL.

This chain connects TRBV7-9 to TRBJ1-4; TRBD1 matches 9 bases. The length of the CDR3 is 14 residues. The V gene's germline CDR1 is SEHNR and CDR2 FQNEAQ (reference sequence). V was pared by 4 bases and J by 7 bases, with 4 bases of the junction left unmatched. Written as DNA, the CDR3 is TGTGCCAGCAGCTCGGGACAGGGTCGTGAAAAACTGTTTTTT. Translation gives CASSSGQGREKLFF. Using reference TRBV7-9 and TRBJ1-4 for the parts outside the CDR3, the full variable domain is DTGVSQNPRHKITKRGQNVTFRCDPISEHNRLYWYRQTLGQGPEFLTYFQNEAQLEKSRLLSDRFSAERPKGSFSTLEIQRTEQGDSAMYLCASSSGQGREKLFFGSGTQLSVL.